This record covers a single TCR beta chain. The repertoire was sequenced with immunoSEQ multiplex PCR; TCRdb's copy has only in-frame clones and lacks some. Among under 200,000 clones listed, about 83% were seen once. This specimen comes from a study of blood T cell repertoires in COVID-19. What was sequenced was PBMCs or T cells enriched from blood (not recorded which). The clonotype comes from a woman in her forties or fifties in a cohort exposed to, infected with or recovered from COVID-19 (not recorded which).

As DNA, the CDR3 is TGTGCCAGTGCACAACAGGGCTCACGTGAGCAGTACTTC. It codes for CASAQQGSREQYF. The rearrangement links TRBV19 to TRBJ2-7, with D tentatively TRBD1 (6 bases). The CDR3 sequence is 13 residues long. From germline, CDR1 is LNHDA and CDR2 SQIVND (reference sequence). V dropped 8 bases and J dropped 7 bases, with 18 bases sitting between them.